The table lists the clone carrying this T cell receptor (beta chain) with a count of one. What it recognizes is unknown. Here immunoSEQ multiplex PCR was the method, and the copy in TCRdb shows in-frame clones only, minus some. The table has roughly 330,000 clones, roughly 90% seen once. Treatment denoted: about 20 received Ad26.COV2.S at low or high dose, single or two shots; 5 received placebo; per-sample allocation not given. Sampling occurred on day 63 after the first vaccine or placebo injection. Per the germline V gene, CDR1 is MNHEY and CDR2 is SMNVEV (reference sequence). The CDR3 covers 13 residues. Germline trimming cut 6 bases from V and 4 bases from J; bases unmatched to any gene: 3. The entry originates in a study of Ad26.COV2.S vaccination and SARS-CoV-2 variants. Study results and caveats: Similar non-spike TCR breadth was seen in vaccine and placebo recipients.

The TCR comes from a person aged 18 to 65 who received the Ad26.COV2.S COVID-19 vaccine or a placebo. Sequences were derived from peripheral blood, sampled in a trial of Ad26.COV2.S vaccine versus placebo. The J gene is TRBJ2-5, the V gene TRBV27, with 9 bases identical to TRBD1. Here the CDR3 DNA reads TGTGCCAGCAGCCACAGGGGGCGAGAGACCCAGTACTTC. It codes for CASSHRGRETQYF.